Sequencing of this T cell receptor (beta chain) was carried out in a study of T cells in Graves' hyperthyroidism and ophthalmopathy. Study outcomes and limitations: From stable hyperthyroidism, ophthalmopathy was set apart by a 13 V-J model. Most thyroid clonotypes with frequency above 0.001 were detected in blood. Ophthalmopathy was identified by the model a median 6.5 months ahead of onset.

The TCR beta CDR3 regions underwent amplification using RNA transcripts as the source. Carried out on the TCR CDR3, a first-round RT-PCR used the HTBI primer set. TCRdb analysed the multiplex PCR reads with MiXCR anew, one entry per CDR3 protein. The sample consists of about 640,000 distinct CDR3 sequences, about 20% of them appearing once. For this clonotype: The target antigen is unknown.

This CDR3 is built from 15 residues. Trimming removed 7 bases from V and 4 bases from J; junction bases left unmatched: 10. Germline CDR1 and CDR2: LNHDA and SQIVND (reference sequence). A Clinical Activity Score of at least 3, a NOSPECS grade of at least 4 and a duration under 3 months were recorded in the ophthalmopathy patients. Sequencing was carried out using blood. The chain recombines TRBV19 with TRBJ1-5; 7 nucleotides agree with TRBD1. The source is a man aged 25 to 40 with Graves' ophthalmopathy. The chain's CDR3 is CASNQQGTANQPQHF. CDR3 DNA: TGTGCCAGTAATCAACAGGGGACGGCGAATCAGCCCCAGCATTTT.